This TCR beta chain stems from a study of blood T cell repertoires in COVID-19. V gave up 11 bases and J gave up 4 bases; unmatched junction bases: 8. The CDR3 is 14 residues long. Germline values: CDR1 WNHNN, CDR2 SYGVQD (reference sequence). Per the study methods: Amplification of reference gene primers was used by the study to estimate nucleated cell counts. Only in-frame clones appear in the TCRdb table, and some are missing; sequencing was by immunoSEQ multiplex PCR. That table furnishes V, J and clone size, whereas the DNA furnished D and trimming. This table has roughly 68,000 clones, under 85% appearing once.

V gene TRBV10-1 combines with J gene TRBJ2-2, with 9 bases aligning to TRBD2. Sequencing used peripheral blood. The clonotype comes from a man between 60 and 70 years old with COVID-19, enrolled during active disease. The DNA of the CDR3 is TGCGCCGCGGGGGGGCAGGCAATCACCGGGGAGCTGTTTTTT. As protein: CAAGGQAITGELFF.